This T cell receptor (beta chain) comes out of a study of PD-1 blockade in classical Hodgkin lymphoma (dated by TCRdb to 2020 to 2022). About the investigation overall: Nivolumab dosing was 3 mg/kg intravenously every 2 weeks, continuing until either disease progression or unacceptable toxicity. The study used CyTOF and TCR beta sequencing to define a peripheral blood immune signature of response to PD-1 blockade in classical Hodgkin lymphoma.

V is shortened by 2 bases, J by 8 bases, and the region joining them spans 12 bases. Including cysteine and phenylalanine, the CDR3 has 13 amino acids. The only DNA kept is the CDR3, 39 bases in frame from the first base. For CDR1 and CDR2, the germline V gene lists MNHEY and SVGAGI. What the research found in general, with its limitations: The study covered only a single clinical trial cohort, and the causes of the repertoire differences, possibly disease activity or prior therapy, were still not defined. Baseline diversity similar to that of newly diagnosed patients was observed in trial patients achieving complete response, whereas significantly lower diversity was observed in partial responders and progressors. Newly diagnosed patients were reported to have lower baseline TCR diversity than healthy donors, and relapsed/refractory patients were reported to have lower baseline TCR diversity still. Lower diversity was observed in patients in whom nivolumab was started less than 1 year after ASCT, and these patients were excluded from later analyses so that confounding by immune reconstitution would be avoided. A significant rise by C4D1 was seen in CD4+ but not CD8+ TCR diversity (p=0.0027 vs p=0.16), with the rise being most apparent in complete responders (p=0.02).

Genomic DNA was extracted with the Qiagen DNeasy kit from unsorted PBMCs and from negatively selected CD4+ and CD8+ fractions. TCR beta CDR3 regions were amplified by immunoSEQ multiplex PCR using primers annealing to V and J segments. A synthetic immune receptor repertoire was used to minimize amplification bias, and any residual bias was removed computationally once sequencing was done. In the original analysis: Custom Python scripts were used to quantify repertoire diversity as the Shannon entropy index. Unsorted, CD4+ and CD8+ repertoires were analyzed separately, except for combined analyses in which CD4+ and CD8+ sequences were merged in silico. Clonal expansion was defined as a frequency increase of at least 2-fold after treatment compared with C1D1, and clones undetected at baseline were assigned a pseudocount of 0.5. Singleton clones were defined as clones with 0 or 1 copy at C1D1, and non-singleton clones were defined as clones with 2 or more copies. Clones expanded in unsorted samples were assigned a CD4+, CD8+ or unknown annotation through matching of protein sequences in sorted samples from the same patient. Diversity changes from C1D1 to C4D1 were tested in paired samples using Wilcoxon tests. TCRdb carries this immuneACCESS record with in-frame sequences only. Its versions omit some clonotypes, under half of them owing to an unresolved V gene in the studies checked, with the rest unexplained. The V and J calls and clone size come from that table; D and trimming were worked out from the DNA. Counted in this sample were 90,000 or so clones; about 90% of them appeared once. Approximately 2.4% of the sample is in the top ten clones.

This specimen's time point label, per the study, means: cycle 2 day 1 (C2D1) of nivolumab. Relapse after autologous stem cell transplantation had occurred in all trial patients, and cohorts A, B and C were distinguished by prior brentuximab vedotin exposure. The trial cohort comprised 60 or so patients with relapsed/refractory classical Hodgkin lymphoma whose best overall responses were complete response, partial response or progressive disease. In the multi-cohort phase II CheckMate 205 trial, trial patients received single-agent nivolumab. An independent review committee assessed best overall response using the 2007 International Working Group response criteria. Trial PBMCs were collected immediately before nivolumab initiation (C1D1) and during therapy at cycle 2 day 1 and cycle 4 day 1. Peripheral blood was collected in 8 mL Vacutainer Cell Preparation Tubes, from which PBMCs were isolated by centrifugation and then cryopreserved.

This clone was observed a few times. No antigen is known for it. Nothing much larger sits one base from this clone, and base qualities are not available. The chain is made from TRBV6-5 and TRBJ1-2, and perhaps TRBD1 as D gene, on 5 matching bases. This material consisted of peripheral blood mononuclear cells (PBMCs), taken before the second cycle of nivolumab. The sequence was obtained from a human donor with classical Hodgkin lymphoma. The nucleotides are TGTGCCAGCAGTTACGGAGGGGAGGGAGGCTACACCTTC. It translates to CASSYGGEGGYTF.